This TCR beta chain was retrieved from a study of shared clonotypes between healthy human individuals. Using immunoSEQ multiplex PCR, the repertoire was profiled, and TCRdb retains in-frame clones only, with some absent. This table has roughly 720,000 clones, 90% appearing once. This CDR3 contains 15 residues. Germline V lookup: CDR1 MNHEY, CDR2 SMNVEV (reference sequence). Trimming cost V 3 bases and J 2 bases; bases outside gene matches: 6. Sample: memory CD8+ T cells from PBMCs. Subset indicated: CD45RO+ cells pooled with CCR7-negative TemRA cells. The chain uses TRBV27 and TRBJ2-7; 8 bases line up with TRBD2. This TCR came from a man younger than 30 in good health. Some clones in this sample may be carry-over from other donors' samples. The CDR3 DNA reads as TGTGCCAGCAGTTTCCAACTAGCGGAGACCTACGAGCAGTACTTC. Encoded protein: CASSFQLAETYEQYF.